These T cell receptor beta chains were read from a single sample in a study of cytomegalovirus exposure and HLA in healthy donors. Assay: immunoSEQ multiplex PCR; the TCRdb copy retains only in-frame clones and omits some. The sample shows 95,000 to 100,000 clones, around 81% of them seen only once. Sequenced input: PBMCs. Source of these receptors: a female donor in good health and CMV-seropositive. Both conserved end residues are trimmed from each CDR3. The order of the fields is CDR3 protein, CDR3 length, V gene.

CDR3aa: SVGKQGAGNTIY
len: 12
v_gene: TRBV29-1

CDR3aa: ASSEQGNTGELF
len: 12
v_gene: TRBV9

CDR3aa: ASSEWGQYTGELF
len: 13
v_gene: TRBV25-1

CDR3aa: ASSLDAGGTKNIQY
len: 14
v_gene: TRBV7-2

CDR3aa: ASSQAGQGSTEAF
len: 13
v_gene: TRBV4-2

CDR3aa: ASRTCEQY
len: 8
v_gene: TRBV10-1

CDR3aa: ASSPGGSLH
len: 9
v_gene: TRBV18

CDR3aa: ASSERRGENQPQH
len: 13
v_gene: TRBV2

CDR3aa: ASSPGADYEQY
len: 11
v_gene: TRBV5-4

CDR3aa: ASSQRLAGSDTQY
len: 13
v_gene: TRBV14

CDR3aa: ASSLRGSVGSNQPQH
len: 15
v_gene: TRBV19

CDR3aa: ASSFGQGAREQY
len: 12
v_gene: TRBV7-2

CDR3aa: ASSTDRVAPQH
len: 11
v_gene: TRBV18

CDR3aa: ATSREGGVEQF
len: 11
v_gene: TRBV15

CDR3aa: ASSLDRGLRNTIY
len: 13
v_gene: TRBV6-5

CDR3aa: ASSMQDSYEQY
len: 11
v_gene: TRBV19

CDR3aa: SVGIRQGSADTQY
len: 13
v_gene: TRBV29-1

CDR3aa: ASSLGQEATEAF
len: 12
v_gene: TRBV5-1

CDR3aa: ASSENSYRASPHEQY
len: 15
v_gene: TRBV6-1

CDR3aa: ASSLGGSGELF
len: 11
v_gene: TRBV5-6

CDR3aa: AWSVSYRGPTPNPPETQY
len: 18
v_gene: TRBV30

CDR3aa: ASSPTSGGASSYNEQF
len: 16
v_gene: TRBV9

CDR3aa: ASSWTGGVNQPQH
len: 13
v_gene: TRBV10-2

CDR3aa: ASSPSPGYEQY
len: 11
v_gene: TRBV19

CDR3aa: ASSLVAGRNEQF
len: 12
v_gene: TRBV19

CDR3aa: ASSLAGGPYNEQF
len: 13
v_gene: TRBV11-3

CDR3aa: ASSGGTGEKLF
len: 11
v_gene: TRBV2

CDR3aa: ASSYLDRVDYGYT
len: 13
v_gene: TRBV5-4

CDR3aa: ASSATRTGELF
len: 11
v_gene: TRBV28